These 18 T cell receptor beta chains were sequenced from one sample in a study of cytomegalovirus exposure and HLA in healthy donors. Primers: 60 Vbeta forward and 13 Jbeta reverse. Repertoires were generated with immunoSEQ multiplex PCR, while TCRdb's copy carries only in-frame clones and drops some. The table has over 100,000 clones, roughly 80% seen once. Sample: PBMCs. The receptors originated from a man younger than 40 in good health and CMV-seropositive.

Here the CDR3 reads CASSGAGGRDEQYF. The CDR3 DNA follows: TGTGCCAGCAGCGGAGCGGGGGGGCGGGACGAGCAGTACTTC. The rearrangement links TRBV9 to TRBJ2-5; 10 bases match TRBD2. The tail of the sequence fits TRBJ2-7 better, so the J call may be wrong. The CDR3 length is 14 residues. The germline gives CDR1 SGDLS, CDR2 YYNGEE.

The CDR3 bases are TGTGCCAGCAGGAAGGGGGTCCTAGGTGAGAGCTCCTACAATGAGCAGTTCTTC. It codes for CASRKGVLGESSYNEQFF. The J gene is TRBJ2-1, the V gene TRBV11-2; D may be TRBD1 (6 bases). This CDR3 has 18 residues. V dropped 6 bases and J dropped 0 bases, with 21 bases sitting between them. Germline loops: CDR1 SGHAT, CDR2 FQNNGV.

This chain uses TRBV7-9 with TRBJ2-1; possible D gene TRBD2, 7 bases. CDR3 length: 16 amino acids. Trimming took 5 bases from V and 0 from J, leaving 14 bases between them. The germline V gene has CDR1 SEHNR and CDR2 FQNEAQ (reference sequence). The CDR3 DNA reads TGTGCCAGCAGCCCGAGGGGGGGTCGCTCCTACAATGAGCAGTTCTTC. Protein: CASSPRGGRSYNEQFF.

The chain has TRBV7-9 and TRBJ1-3; D is uncertain. The CDR3 is made up of 14 amino acids. V shed 2 bases and J shed 4 bases, with 9 bases lying between them. Germline CDR1 and CDR2: SEHNR and FQNEAQ (reference sequence). CDR3 sequence: CASSLNHRGNTIYF. CDR3 sequence (DNA): TGTGCCAGCAGCTTAAATCACAGAGGAAACACCATATATTTT. Supplemented by reference TRBV7-9 and TRBJ1-3, the full variable domain reads DTGVSQNPRHKITKRGQNVTFRCDPISEHNRLYWYRQTLGQGPEFLTYFQNEAQLEKSRLLSDRFSAERPKGSFSTLEIQRTEQGDSAMYLCASSLNHRGNTIYFGEGSWLTVV.

In DNA, the CDR3 is TGTGCCAGCACCCTCGACAGCTCTGGAAACACCATATATTTT. It encodes CASTLDSSGNTIYF. The V call is TRBV6-5, the J call TRBJ1-3; TRBD1 is a possible D gene (5 bases). The CDR3 runs to 14 residues. V lost 7 bases and J lost 0, with 10 bases in between. Germline loops: CDR1 MNHEY, CDR2 SVGAGI.

This clone is a singleton in its sample. This chain joins TRBV2 and TRBJ2-5, with D unclear. V was pared by 2 bases and J by 4 bases, with 11 bases between. Germline lookup yields CDR1 SNHLY and CDR2 FYNNEI. This CDR3 comprises 14 residues. CDR3: CASSELVLGETQYF. CDR3 sequence (DNA): TGTGCCAGCAGTGAATTGGTGCTAGGAGAGACCCAGTACTTC.

This chain uses TRBV5-1 with TRBJ1-2, with 9 bases fitting TRBD1. Losses at the gene ends were 2 bases for V and 6 bases for J; bases not matched to a gene: 11. Looked up from germline, CDR1 is SGHRS and CDR2 is YFSETQ. The length of the CDR3 is 16 residues. The DNA for the CDR3 is TGCGCCAGCAGCTTAGGGACAGGGTTCGTTGGAAATGGCTACACCTTC. It encodes CASSLGTGFVGNGYTF.

This clone was found a few times. This sequence joins TRBV6-5 and TRBJ2-5, with a tentative D call TRBD1 (6 bases). V dropped 4 bases and J dropped 3 bases, with 12 bases sitting between them. CDR3 size: 14 residues. Germline V gene data show CDR1 as MNHEY and CDR2 as SVGAGI. The CDR3, as DNA: TGTGCCAGCAGTTGGGGCAGGGGCAAAGAGACCCAGTACTTC. Protein sequence: CASSWGRGKETQYF.

The gene calls are TRBV19 and TRBJ1-1, with TRBD1 identical over 10 bases. This CDR3 has 15 residues. The germline gives CDR1 LNHDA, CDR2 SQIVND (reference sequence). The ends lost 5 bases at V and 3 bases at J; junction bases unmatched: 6. The CDR3 region has the DNA TGTGCCAGTAGTCGTACCGGGACAGGGGACACTGAAGCTTTCTTT. Translation gives CASSRTGTGDTEAFF.

The J gene is TRBJ2-7, the V gene TRBV29-1; 7 positions match TRBD1. The V gene's germline CDR1 is SQVTM and CDR2 ANQGSEA. The junction had 2 bases not matched to a gene; V was cut back by 3 bases and J by 0 bases. The CDR3 is 13 residues long. The CDR3 DNA follows: TGCAGCGTTGAGAGGGACAGCTCCTACGAGCAGTACTTC. This gives the protein CSVERDSSYEQYF.

The chain combines TRBV6-5 with TRBJ2-5; D is undetermined. The CDR3 spans 13 residues. The germline V and J ends were trimmed by 7 bases and 5 bases, with 14 bases remaining between them. CDR1 and CDR2 from the germline V gene are MNHEY and SVGAGI. The CDR3 loop reads CASMGLGHETQYF. In DNA, the CDR3 is TGTGCCAGCATGGGCCTGGGTCATGAGACCCAGTACTTC.

CDR3 region: CASSSPTPGETQYF. The DNA for the CDR3 is TGTGCCAGCAGCTCCCCTACCCCGGGAGAGACCCAGTACTTC. This chain joins TRBV5-4 and TRBJ2-5; D gene unclear. CDR1 and CDR2 (germline): SGHNT, YYREEE (reference sequence). The CDR3 is 14 residues long. V was shortened by 3 bases and J by 4 bases, with 13 bases between the two germline ends.

J is TRBJ1-3 and V is TRBV11-2; D gene uncertain. Germline V gene data show CDR1 as SGHAT and CDR2 as FQNNGV. V dropped 0 bases and J dropped 2 bases, with 5 bases sitting between them. The CDR3 consists of 14 residues. Here the CDR3 DNA reads TGTGCCAGCAGCTTAGAACCAGCTGGAAACACCATATATTTT. Protein product: CASSLEPAGNTIYF.

The chain couples TRBV5-1 to TRBJ2-5; TRBD2 aligns across 8 bases. After removal of 3 bases from V and 1 base from J, the junction contained 2 bases not matched to a gene. The CDR3 has 14 residues. Per the germline V gene, CDR1 is SGHRS and CDR2 is YFSETQ. The CDR3 protein is CASSSGTSQETQYF. The CDR3 nucleotides are TGCGCCAGCAGCTCCGGGACTAGCCAAGAGACCCAGTACTTC.

J is TRBJ1-1 and V is TRBV5-1; 10 bases align to TRBD1. Germline V CDR1 and CDR2: SGHRS, YFSETQ. V dropped 0 bases and J dropped 5; count of bases not matched to a gene: 7. The CDR3 totals 16 residues. CDR3 DNA sequence: TGCGCCAGCAGCTTGGAAGCCCCGGGACAGGGGACTGAAGCTTTCTTT. This sequence encodes CASSLEAPGQGTEAFF.

This clone was detected only a few times. V usage is TRBV6-5 and J usage is TRBJ2-6; no definite D call. CDR1 is MNHEY and CDR2 is SVGAGI in the germline V gene. This CDR3 region has 14 residues. V gave up 5 bases and J gave up 0 bases, with 5 bases separating them. CDR3 bases: TGTGCCAGCAGTGACAACTCTGGGGCCAACGTCCTGACTTTC. Amino acids: CASSDNSGANVLTF.

The chain is built from TRBV28 and TRBJ2-3; no clear D. The CDR3 has 15 residues. With 4 bases removed from V and 2 bases from J, the gap between germline ends came to 13 bases. CDR1 and CDR2 from the germline V gene are MDHEN and SYDVKM. The chain's CDR3 is CASSSPSRYTDTQYF. CDR3 in DNA: TGTGCCAGCAGTTCTCCGTCACGGTACACAGATACGCAGTATTTT.

This rearrangement joins TRBV15 to TRBJ2-3, with 7 bases aligning to TRBD1. The ends lost 0 bases at V and 2 bases at J; junction bases unmatched: 5. CDR1 LNHNV and CDR2 YYDKDF come from the germline V gene (reference sequence). The CDR3 loop spans 16 amino acids. This CDR3 is CATSREDRVYTDTQYF. The CDR3 DNA reads TGTGCCACCAGCAGAGAAGACAGGGTTTACACAGATACGCAGTATTTT. The full variable domain, rest sourced from reference TRBV15 and TRBJ2-3, is DAMVIQNPRYQVTQFGKPVTLSCSQTLNHNVMYWYQQKSSQAPKLLFHYYDKDFNNEADTPDNFQSRRPNTSFCFLDIRSPGLGDTAMYLCATSREDRVYTDTQYFGPGTRLTVL.